These 25 T cell receptor beta chains share one sample of origin, sequenced in a study of beta chain features in type 1 diabetes. Study-level findings and limits: Across all four CD4+ subsets, people with type 1 diabetes showed modestly shorter TCRB CDR3s.

No antigen has been identified for these receptors. Sequencing targeted expressed TCRB transcripts, as all isolated RNA had been reverse transcribed. Profiled with immunoSEQ multiplex PCR; TCRdb holds only in-frame clones, not every one. The table has roughly 130,000 clones, about a sixth seen once. The sample comprised central memory CD4+ T cells from blood. Receptor source: a man aged 25 to 45 with type 1 diabetes.

The gene calls are TRBV5-4 and TRBJ1-6; tentative D call: TRBD1 (5 bases). The CDR3 contains 15 residues. Deletions cut 1 base from V and 7 bases from J, with 12 bases between. Per germline, CDR1 SGHNT and CDR2 YYREEE (reference sequence). CDR3 DNA sequence: TGTGCCAGCAGCTTGCCGAGGACAAAAAATTCACCCCTCCACTTT. Its protein is CASSLPRTKNSPLHF.

In this sample, this clone turned up a few times. The chain employs TRBV4-3 and TRBJ2-7; unclear D gene. Germline CDR1 is LGHNA and CDR2 is YSLEER. The V end was cut by 0 bases, the J end by 6 bases, with 12 bases between. The CDR3 is made up of 14 amino acids. The DNA for the CDR3 is TGCGCCAGCAGCCAAGATCTGGTCCGCCGCGAGCAGTACTTC. Translating gives CASSQDLVRREQYF.

This chain joins TRBV23-1 and TRBJ2-3; tentatively, D is TRBD2 (6 bases). TRBV23-1 qualifies as an ORF whose function is uncertain. The CDR3 contains 17 residues. Trimming cost V 4 bases and J 3 bases, with 20 bases left between them. CDR3 DNA sequence: TGCGCCAGCAGTCCGATCACGACTAGACCCAAGACAGATACGCAGTATTTT. Amino acid sequence: CASSPITTRPKTDTQYF.

The chain joins TRBV7-3 to TRBJ2-1; 10 bases agree with TRBD2. This CDR3 region has 14 residues. The V and J ends lost 4 bases and 9 bases, in that order; junction bases with no gene match: 6. In germline, CDR1 is SGHTA, CDR2 FQGTGA. The CDR3, as DNA: TGTGCCAGCAGCTATAGGACTAGCGGAGGTGAGCAGTTCTTC. Protein: CASSYRTSGGEQFF.

The chain couples TRBV10-3 to TRBJ2-3, with 12 nucleotides matching TRBD2. This CDR3 is built from 16 residues. With 7 bases clipped from V and 0 bases from J, the junction kept 5 bases outside the gene matches. The germline V gene encodes CDR1 ENHRY and CDR2 SYGVKD. For the CDR3, the DNA is TGTGCCATCACCACGACTAGCGGGGGTAGCACAGATACGCAGTATTTT. This gives the protein CAITTTSGGSTDTQYF.

This sequence joins TRBV6-5 and TRBJ2-2; possible D gene TRBD2, 5 bases. Germline CDR1 and CDR2: MNHEY and SVGAGI. This CDR3 has 14 amino acids. The germline V and J ends were trimmed by 10 bases and 3 bases, with 15 bases remaining between them. The CDR3: CATMRADYTGELFF. The DNA of the CDR3 is TGTGCCACGATGAGGGCAGACTACACCGGGGAGCTGTTTTTT.

This clone has just a few counts. A far larger clone is off by one base, so a read error is likely. In the same sample, other DNA sequences code for this CDR3. This chain uses TRBV30 with TRBJ1-5; D gene uncertain. The V end was cut by 5 bases, the J end by 5 bases, with 13 bases between. The V gene's germline CDR1 is GTSNPN and CDR2 SVGIG (reference sequence). The CDR3 is 13 amino acids. The CDR3 DNA reads as TGTGCCTGGCGTCTGTCCGGGGATCAGCCCCAGCATTTT. Encoded protein: CAWRLSGDQPQHF.

In this sample, this clone turned up many times. V usage is TRBV5-1 and J usage is TRBJ2-7, with D possibly being TRBD2 (6 bases). This CDR3 contains 14 residues. The V end lost 2 bases, the J end lost 3 bases, and 12 bases lay between the germline ends. Germline lookup yields CDR1 SGHRS and CDR2 YFSETQ. The CDR3 region is CASSLFEDYYEQYF. CDR3 DNA sequence: TGCGCCAGCAGCTTATTCGAGGACTACTACGAGCAGTACTTC.

The chain employs TRBV4-3 and TRBJ1-4; D unresolved. There are 13 residues in the CDR3. Trimming took 2 bases from V and 5 from J, leaving 6 bases between them. The germline gives CDR1 LGHNA, CDR2 YSLEER. CDR3 amino acids: CASSQMGNEKLFF. The DNA for the CDR3 is TGCGCCAGCAGCCAAATGGGGAATGAAAAACTGTTTTTT.

The count of this clone is one. This sequence joins TRBV30 and TRBJ1-6; 8 bases match TRBD1. There are 13 residues in the CDR3. CDR1 is GTSNPN, CDR2 SVGIG, per germline (reference sequence). V shed 5 bases, J shed 10 bases, and the junction held 7 bases outside the gene matches. The CDR3 DNA follows: TGTGCCTGGGGACAGGGAATGGAGTCACCCCTCCACTTT. Translation gives CAWGQGMESPLHF.

This clone was seen only a few times. V is TRBV30 and J is TRBJ1-6, with D uncertain. The CDR3 contains 12 residues. V shed 0 bases and J shed 7 bases, with 4 bases lying between them. Germline CDR1 GTSNPN, CDR2 SVGIG (reference sequence). The CDR3 protein is CAWSVGNSPLHF. The CDR3 coding sequence is TGTGCCTGGAGTGTTGGGAATTCACCCCTCCACTTT.

The chain is built from TRBV30 and TRBJ2-2; maybe TRBD1 (5 bases). Germline CDR1 is GTSNPN and CDR2 is SVGIG (reference sequence). This CDR3 has 14 residues. Trimming took 4 bases from V and 2 from J, leaving 11 bases between them. The CDR3 reads CAWNSQGNTGELFF. CDR3 sequence (DNA): TGTGCCTGGAACTCCCAGGGAAACACCGGGGAGCTGTTTTTT.

This clone was observed a handful of times. The chain links TRBV18 to TRBJ2-7; TRBD1 agrees at 9 bases. This CDR3 region has 15 residues. The J segment lost 0 bases and the V segment lost 3 bases, leaving 3 bases of the junction unmatched. Germline V gives CDR1 KGHSH, CDR2 LQKENI. CDR3 region: CASSPGTGYSYEQYF. The CDR3 nucleotides read TGTGCCAGCTCACCTGGGACAGGGTACTCCTACGAGCAGTACTTC.

At least ten counts were recorded for this clone. This chain's CDR3 is CASRPLGRGNTEAFF. DNA of the CDR3: TGTGCCAGCAGACCTTTAGGACGGGGGAACACTGAAGCTTTCTTT. The rearrangement uses TRBV28 and TRBJ1-1, with D unclear. This CDR3 is built from 15 residues. Trimming stripped 6 bases from V and 1 base from J, with 15 bases between. Germline V gene lookup returns CDR1 MDHEN and CDR2 SYDVKM.

The rearrangement joins TRBV7-6 to TRBJ2-3; 10 bases align to TRBD1. Germline trimming cut 3 bases from V and 4 bases from J; bases unmatched to any gene: 1. The germline gives CDR1 SGHVS, CDR2 FNYEAQ. This CDR3 region has 14 residues. The CDR3: CASSFGQGADTQYF. Here the CDR3 DNA reads TGTGCCAGCAGCTTTGGACAGGGGGCAGATACGCAGTATTTT.

This clone was counted between two and nine times. CDR3 nucleotides: TGTGCCAGCAGCCCGGGGCACAATGAGCAGTTCTTC. Its protein is CASSPGHNEQFF. J is TRBJ2-1 and V is TRBV11-2; D might be TRBD1 or TRBD2, each matching 5 bases. Trimming took off 5 bases at V and 5 bases at J, with 7 bases between the two ends. The CDR3 sequence is 12 residues long. Looked up from germline, CDR1 is SGHAT and CDR2 is FQNNGV.

This clone has just a few counts. The J gene is TRBJ1-1, the V gene TRBV9; possible D gene TRBD1, 5 bases. Germline V gene data show CDR1 as SGDLS and CDR2 as YYNGEE. Trimming took off 4 bases at V and 4 bases at J, with 17 bases between the two ends. This CDR3 region has 15 residues. The CDR3 loop is CASSPHSDRGTEAFF. CDR3 DNA: TGTGCCAGCAGCCCCCATTCAGATAGGGGCACTGAAGCTTTCTTT.

This clone was seen a few times. This chain joins TRBV7-9 and TRBJ1-4, with D hard to call. Germline V gives CDR1 SEHNR, CDR2 FQNEAQ (reference sequence). The CDR3 extends over 15 amino acids. V lost 7 bases and J lost 10, with 22 bases in between. The CDR3 bases are TGTGCCAGCACCCTACCGGGATCAGTGGGTGGAAAACTGTTTTTT. This translates into CASTLPGSVGGKLFF.

Points on this clone: Other DNA variants within this sample encode the same CDR3. This chain connects TRBV5-6 to TRBJ2-5, with D unresolved. The germline gives CDR1 SGHDT, CDR2 YYEEEE. V was clipped by 1 base and J by 3 bases, with 4 bases between them. The CDR3 spans 12 residues. CDR3 DNA: TGTGCCAGCAGCTTGACAAAAGAGACCCAGTACTTC. Its translation: CASSLTKETQYF.

This clone was detected a few times. The J gene is TRBJ2-7, the V gene TRBV7-2; weak D call: TRBD1 (5 bases). The V and J ends lost 6 bases and 0 bases respectively, with 15 bases between them. The CDR3 sequence is 15 residues long. From germline, CDR1 is SGHTA and CDR2 FQGNSA. The CDR3 DNA is TGTGCCAGCAGTATCCGGGCCAGGGACTCCTACGAGCAGTACTTC. Protein: CASSIRARDSYEQYF.

The chain carries TRBV5-6 and TRBJ1-2, with no clear D. CDR1 and CDR2 from the germline V gene are SGHDT and YYEEEE. The V end lost 3 bases, the J end lost 4 bases, and 7 bases lay between the germline ends. The CDR3 is made up of 12 amino acids. The CDR3 region is CASSSGLYGYTF. CDR3 DNA: TGTGCCAGCAGCTCTGGACTCTATGGCTACACCTTC.

This clone turned up a few times. This chain joins TRBV29-1 and TRBJ1-6, with D unresolved. V lost 3 bases and J lost 5, with 11 bases in between. The CDR3 covers 14 residues. Germline values: CDR1 SQVTM, CDR2 ANQGSEA. The CDR3 DNA reads as TGCAGCGTTGATAGTGCGGGCCATAATTCACCCCTCCACTTT. This codes for CSVDSAGHNSPLHF.

The chain links TRBV5-1 to TRBJ2-5, with 10 bases identical to TRBD1. The CDR3 sequence is 15 residues long. Germline loops: CDR1 SGHRS, CDR2 YFSETQ. Germline trimming cut 3 bases from V and 3 bases from J; bases unmatched to any gene: 5. The CDR3 DNA reads as TGCGCCAGCAGCTCCGTAGGGACAGGGGAAGAGACCCAGTACTTC. Its translation: CASSSVGTGEETQYF.

A word on this clone: This sample includes further DNA sequences coding for the same CDR3. The V gene is TRBV2, the J gene TRBJ2-7; no clear D. This CDR3 is 12 amino acids long. V lost 5 bases and J lost 3, with 8 bases in between. Looked up from germline, CDR1 is SNHLY and CDR2 is FYNNEI. Written as DNA, the CDR3 is TGTGCCAGCAGTTTCTCTAGCTACGAGCAGTACTTC. Translated: CASSFSSYEQYF.

The chain employs TRBV14 and TRBJ2-3; maybe TRBD2 (5 bases). Between the trimmed V and J ends, which lost 1 base and 3 bases, there was a span of 14 bases. Germline loops: CDR1 SGHDN, CDR2 FVKESK. This CDR3 has 16 amino acids. The CDR3 DNA follows: TGTGCCAGCAGCCAAGGGACTTCCTTACTGACAGATACGCAGTATTTT. It translates to CASSQGTSLLTDTQYF.